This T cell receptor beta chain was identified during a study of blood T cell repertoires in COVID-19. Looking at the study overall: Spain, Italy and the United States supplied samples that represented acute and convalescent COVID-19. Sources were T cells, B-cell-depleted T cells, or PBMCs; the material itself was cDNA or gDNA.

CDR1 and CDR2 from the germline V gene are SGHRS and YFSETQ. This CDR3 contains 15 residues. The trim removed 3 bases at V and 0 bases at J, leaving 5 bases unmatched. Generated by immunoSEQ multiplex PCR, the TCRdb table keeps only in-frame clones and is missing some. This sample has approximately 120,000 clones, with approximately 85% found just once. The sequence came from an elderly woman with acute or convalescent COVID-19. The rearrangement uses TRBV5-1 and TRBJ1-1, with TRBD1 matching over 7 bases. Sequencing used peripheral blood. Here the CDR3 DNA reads TGCGCCAGCAGCTCTACGGGACAGTTGAACACTGAAGCTTTCTTT. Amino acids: CASSSTGQLNTEAFF. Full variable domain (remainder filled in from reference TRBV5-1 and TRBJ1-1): KAGVTQTPRYLIKTRGQQVTLSCSPISGHRSVSWYQQTPGQGLQFLFEYFSETQRNKGNFPGRFSGRQFSNSRSEMNVSTLELGDSALYLCASSSTGQLNTEAFFGQGTRLTVV.